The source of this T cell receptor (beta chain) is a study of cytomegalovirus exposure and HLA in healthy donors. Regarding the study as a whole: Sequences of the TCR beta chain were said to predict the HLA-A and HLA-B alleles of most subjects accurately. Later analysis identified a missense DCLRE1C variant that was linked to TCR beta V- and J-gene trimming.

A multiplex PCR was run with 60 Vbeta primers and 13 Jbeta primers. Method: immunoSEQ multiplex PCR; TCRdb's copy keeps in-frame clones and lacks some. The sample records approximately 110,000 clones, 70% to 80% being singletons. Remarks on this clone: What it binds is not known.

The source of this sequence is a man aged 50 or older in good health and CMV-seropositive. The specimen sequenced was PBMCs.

The CDR3, as DNA: TGTGCCAGCAGTCCCGGGCAGGGGCTTACTAATGAGCAGTTCTTC. Translating gives CASSPGQGLTNEQFF. The chain uses TRBV27 and TRBJ2-1; possibly TRBD1 for D (6 bases). Germline-derived CDR1 and CDR2 are MNHEY and SMNVEV (reference sequence). The V end lost 5 bases, the J end lost 7 bases, and 18 bases lay between the germline ends. This CDR3 comprises 15 residues.